What follows are 8 T cell receptor beta chains derived from one specimen sequenced in a study of T cells of healthy individuals. TCRdb re-analysed the 5' RACE reads in MiXCR, keeping a single row per CDR3 protein. The data hold 40,000 to 45,000 distinct CDR3 sequences, with 4.5% observed a single time. These receptors originate from a human donor in good health.

This clonotype has ten or more counts. The final CDR3 position lacks the conserved phenylalanine or tryptophan, pointing to a likely read error. The limits of the CDR3 on the DNA are not certain, so only TCRdb's listed CDR3 is given. The chain couples TRBV3-1 to TRBJ2-5; whether TRBD2, the table's D call, matches the DNA was not checked. The CDR3 spans 12 amino acids, including both terminal residues. From germline, CDR1 is LGHDT and CDR2 YNNKEL (reference sequence). CDR3 loop: CASSSSSQGLSL.

This clonotype was picked up a small number of times. The chain has TRBV2 and TRBJ2-5; the match to TRBD2 covers 11 bases. CDR3 length equals 15 residues. CDR1 and CDR2 from the germline V gene are SNHLY and FYNNEI. J gave up 2 bases and V 2 bases, and 1 base lay outside the gene matches. CDR3 DNA: TGTGCCAGCAGTGAACCTAGCGGGGGGCAAGAGACCCAGTACTTC. Amino acids: CASSEPSGGQETQYF.

This clonotype has at least ten counts. This sequence joins TRBV6-4 and TRBJ2-6; unclear D gene. Trimming left V 8 bases short and J 1 base short, with 0 bases between. The CDR3 loop spans 11 amino acids. Per the germline V gene, CDR1 is MRHNA and CDR2 is SNTAGT. CDR3 sequence reads: CASSGANVLTF. The CDR3 DNA sequence: TGTGCCAGCTCTGGGGCCAACGTCCTGACTTTC.

With respect to this clonotype: This may come from a read error, since a much larger clone is one base off. V is TRBV5-1 and J is TRBJ2-5, with 8 positions matching TRBD1. CDR3 length: 17 residues. Germline values: CDR1 SGHRS, CDR2 YFSETQ. V dropped 1 base and J dropped 3; count of bases not matched to a gene: 11. As DNA, the CDR3 is TGCGCCAGCAGCTTGAATCCTCAGACAGGGGCGGAAGAGACCCAGTACTTC. The encoded protein is CASSLNPQTGAEETQYF.

This clonotype appeared many times. J is TRBJ2-7 and V is TRBV6-5, with D perhaps assigned TRBD1 or TRBD2 (5 bases each). The V and J ends lost 8 bases and 0 bases respectively, with 17 bases between them. Germline-derived CDR1 and CDR2 are MNHEY and SVGAGI. CDR3 length: 15 residues. This chain's CDR3 is CASASGGGGSYEQYF. The CDR3 coding sequence is TGTGCCAGCGCCTCTGGGGGTGGGGGCTCCTACGAGCAGTACTTC.

This clonotype was recorded a few times. At one end, the junction sequence differs from germline, possibly due to a read error. The chain employs TRBV5-5 and TRBJ1-2; tentative D call: TRBD1 (6 bases). Germline CDR1 reads SGHKS; CDR2 reads YYEKEE (reference sequence). The CDR3 has 13 residues. The CDR3 bases are TGTGCCAGCAGGCTGGGTGGGGGCCCTGGCTACAACTTC. It translates to CASRLGGGPGYNF.

This clonotype was observed at least ten times. The V gene is TRBV7-2, the J gene TRBJ2-3; TRBD1 matches at 8 bases. Trimming at V came to 6 bases and at J to 6 bases, leaving 8 bases not matched to a gene. The germline V gene encodes CDR1 SGHTA and CDR2 FQGNSA. CDR3 length equals 14 residues. CDR3 bases: TGTGCCAGCAGTTCTGACAGGGGTTGGGATACGCAGTATTTT. As protein: CASSSDRGWDTQYF.

The chain uses TRBV7-2 and TRBJ2-1, with 7 bases matching TRBD1. V trimming: 7 bases; J trimming: 8 bases; junction bases outside the gene matches: 8. Germline CDR1 is SGHTA and CDR2 is FQGNSA. The CDR3 consists of 13 residues. The CDR3 reads CASKQRGGYEQFF. The CDR3 coding sequence is TGTGCCAGCAAACAAAGAGGGGGCTATGAGCAGTTCTTC.